What follows is one T cell receptor (beta chain) and its context. Antigen specificity is unknown. CDR1 is LGHNT and CDR2 is FRNRAP in the germline V gene. The CDR3 spans 15 residues. V was clipped by 5 bases and J by 5 bases, with 18 bases between them. This specimen belongs to a study of cytomegalovirus exposure and HLA in healthy donors. Study-wide findings and caveats: An analysis was carried out at a later point. It showed that HLA-associated TCR beta chains were more clonally expanded than equally common non-associated chains. Presence/absence analyses rested on an assumption that sequencing depth was roughly uniform across donors.

This PCR relied on a set of 60 Vbeta primers and 13 Jbeta primers. Sequencing was performed with immunoSEQ multiplex PCR; in TCRdb, only in-frame clones are kept and a portion is missing. Of under 200,000 clones listed, approximately 88% are singletons. Sampled while nominally healthy, donors likely had unrecorded immune exposures. The sequence was obtained from a young man in good health and CMV-seronegative. The sequenced sample consisted of PBMCs. V is TRBV12-5 and J is TRBJ2-5, with D possibly being TRBD2 (6 bases). CDR3 nucleotide sequence: TGTGCTAGTGGTACCGGAGGGGCGATTGCGGAGACCCAGTACTTC. Protein sequence: CASGTGGAIAETQYF.